This T cell receptor (beta chain) was sequenced during a study of identical twins. Template switching added a universal primer site; cDNA carried unique molecular identifiers. TCRdb re-called the 5' RACE reads with MiXCR, one entry per CDR3 protein. The table shows around 1.7 million distinct CDR3 sequences, with less than 40% occurring only once. With 5 bases clipped from V and 2 bases from J, the junction kept 4 bases outside the gene matches. The germline V gene encodes CDR1 SQVTM and CDR2 ANQGSEA. CDR3 length: 14 amino acids. The TCR comes from a newborn girl in good health. The sample was cord blood. The chain couples TRBV29-1 to TRBJ2-3; 10 bases align to TRBD1. The CDR3 here is CSVRRQGATDTQYF. The CDR3 DNA reads TGCAGCGTTCGCCGACAGGGGGCCACAGATACGCAGTATTTT.